This TCR beta chain was obtained from a study of T-cell reconstitution after alpha-beta-depleted transplantation in children. Study findings and constraints: In some patients, recipient T cells and intrathymic progenitors surviving conditioning explained high day-60 diversity. Several hundred rapidly expanded clones from non-depleted graft cells reportedly supplied alpha-beta T cells about two months post-transplant. Fresh T-cell production supplied most of the T-cell counts and diversity seen one year after transplant.

Regarding this clonotype: Its antigen remains unknown.

A library of TCRbeta sequences, prepared with unique molecular identifiers, was generated. Using its own MiXCR run on the PCR reads, TCRdb lists one record per CDR3 protein. Of about 1,000,000 distinct CDR3 sequences in the sample, about 29% are singletons; the top ten hold about 28%. Trimming stripped 5 bases from V and 3 bases from J, with 8 bases between. The germline gives CDR1 MDHEN, CDR2 SYDVKM. This CDR3 has 12 amino acids. Sequenced here: PBMCs, mostly from graft donor cells, sampled 360 days after TCRalphabeta/CD19-depleted stem cell transplant. The chain joins TRBV28 to TRBJ2-7; D ambiguous. The TCR originated in a boy under three years old who had a stem cell transplant for SCID, so the T cells may come from the graft donor. CDR3 nucleotides: TGTGCCAGCAGTCCCAACTACTACGAGCAGTACTTC. Protein sequence: CASSPNYYEQYF.